These 19 T cell receptor beta chains were all obtained from the same sample, sequenced in a study of beta chain features in type 1 diabetes. TCRB transcripts that were expressed got sequenced, as all of the isolated RNA had been reverse transcribed. TCRdb keeps only in-frame clones here, not all; method: immunoSEQ multiplex PCR. The top ten clones hold 0.023% of a sample with 850,000 to 900,000 clones, roughly 16% of them seen once. Material for sequencing was naive CD4+ T cells from blood. These receptors originate from a woman between 18 and 29 years old in good health.

The chain joins TRBV27 to TRBJ2-1; D call uncertain. V lost 1 base and J lost 5, with 21 bases in between. Per the germline V gene, CDR1 is MNHEY and CDR2 is SMNVEV (reference sequence). This CDR3 is 18 amino acids long. The CDR3: CASSLLFSAVPTDNEQFF. Here the CDR3 DNA reads TGTGCCAGCAGTTTATTATTCTCGGCCGTTCCAACCGACAATGAGCAGTTCTTC.

A few counts support this clone. The chain links TRBV15 to TRBJ2-5; D may be TRBD2 (5 bases). This CDR3 is built from 12 residues. V was pared by 6 bases and J by 7 bases, with 12 bases between. CDR1 is LNHNV and CDR2 is YYDKDF in the germline V gene (reference sequence). Here the CDR3 DNA reads TGTGCCACCAGGAAGAGCGCGGGGACCCAGTACTTC. Amino acids: CATRKSAGTQYF.

This clone was detected a few times. The chain combines TRBV5-1 with TRBJ1-3, with 9 bases aligning to TRBD1. With 4 bases clipped from V and 6 bases from J, the junction kept 5 bases outside the gene matches. The CDR3 consists of 14 residues. Germline V gene data show CDR1 as SGHRS and CDR2 as YFSETQ. CDR3 coding DNA: TGCGCCAGCAGCACGGGACAGGGTGAAAACACCATATATTTT. Translation: CASSTGQGENTIYF. The whole variable domain, filled in from reference TRBV5-1 and TRBJ1-3, reads KAGVTQTPRYLIKTRGQQVTLSCSPISGHRSVSWYQQTPGQGLQFLFEYFSETQRNKGNFPGRFSGRQFSNSRSEMNVSTLELGDSALYLCASSTGQGENTIYFGEGSWLTVV.

This clone was observed a few times. This chain uses TRBV4-3 with TRBJ2-7; 11 bases fit TRBD2. This CDR3 spans 13 amino acids. The ends lost 4 bases at V and 13 bases at J; junction bases unmatched: 9. Germline V gene sequence: CDR1 LGHNA, CDR2 YSLEER. The CDR3 region has the DNA TGCGCCAGCAGCCCCTCGATAGCGGGAGGGCCTTACTTC. As protein: CASSPSIAGGPYF.

The chain carries TRBV5-8 and TRBJ2-3; 10 bases are shared with TRBD2. The germline CDR1 and CDR2 sequences are SGHTS and YDEGEE. Trimming cost V 2 bases and J 9 bases; bases outside gene matches: 6. There are 14 residues in the CDR3. CDR3 loop: CASSFTSGMGTQYF. The CDR3 DNA follows: TGTGCCAGCAGCTTTACTAGCGGGATGGGGACGCAGTATTTT. The full variable domain, rest sourced from reference TRBV5-8 and TRBJ2-3, is EAGVTQSPTHLIKTRGQQATLRCSPISGHTSVYWYQQALGLGLQFLLWYDEGEERNRGNFPPRFSGRQFPNYSSELNVNALELEDSALYLCASSFTSGMGTQYFGPGTRLTVL.

CDR3 sequence: CASSQVEGGDTQYF. DNA of the CDR3: TGCGCCAGCAGCCAAGTTGAGGGGGGAGATACGCAGTATTTT. V usage is TRBV4-1 and J usage is TRBJ2-3; D is possibly TRBD1 or TRBD2 (6 bases each). V was pared by 1 base and J by 5 bases, with 10 bases between. Germline-derived CDR1 and CDR2 are MGHRA and YSYEKL. The CDR3 sequence is 14 residues long.

This chain links TRBV14 with TRBJ1-2; no reliable D call. This CDR3 region has 14 residues. Germline V CDR1 and CDR2: SGHDN, FVKESK. The V end lost 0 bases, the J end lost 4 bases, and 9 bases lay between the germline ends. The CDR3 region is CASSQDRSFYGYTF. CDR3 bases: TGTGCCAGCAGCCAAGACAGGTCGTTCTATGGCTACACCTTC.

The table lists this clone with a few counts. This chain links TRBV5-4 with TRBJ1-2, with D unresolved. The CDR3 is 13 residues long. The germline gives CDR1 SGHNT, CDR2 YYREEE (reference sequence). V was clipped by 3 bases and J by 5 bases, with 11 bases between them. The CDR3 DNA is TGTGCCAGCAGCTCGGACGGATCGTATGGCTACACCTTC. Its translation: CASSSDGSYGYTF.

A few counts support this clone. Other DNA sequences in this specimen translate into the identical CDR3. The chain combines TRBV7-9 with TRBJ2-1; 7 bases are a match to TRBD2. CDR1 and CDR2 (germline): SEHNR, FQNEAQ (reference sequence). The CDR3 sequence is 16 residues long. Trimming at V came to 2 bases and at J to 2 bases, leaving 6 bases not matched to a gene. This CDR3 reads CASSLRAGVAYNEQFF. The DNA of the CDR3 is TGTGCCAGCAGCTTAAGGGCGGGAGTGGCCTACAATGAGCAGTTCTTC.

This clone has a handful of counts. This chain connects TRBV6-1 to TRBJ2-4, with 9 bases fitting TRBD2. Germline CDR1 MNHNS, CDR2 SASEGT. CDR3 size: 19 residues. After removal of 2 bases from V and 0 bases from J, the junction contained 11 bases not matched to a gene. The CDR3 DNA reads TGTGCCAGCAGTGAACGGCTAGCGGGGTCAAGGCTAGCCAAAAACATTCAGTACTTC. This translates into CASSERLAGSRLAKNIQYF.

The genes are TRBV18 and TRBJ1-1; the D is unclear. V dropped 1 base and J dropped 11 bases, with 11 bases sitting between them. The CDR3 sequence is 12 residues long. Germline V gives CDR1 KGHSH, CDR2 LQKENI. Written as DNA, the CDR3 is TGTGCCAGCTCACCACAGGGAAACGCGGCTTTCTTT. Amino acids: CASSPQGNAAFF.

The chain uses TRBV5-4 and TRBJ2-5; no reliable D call. This CDR3 region has 16 residues. V lost 2 bases and J 3 bases, leaving 17 bases between the germline ends. Germline CDR1 SGHNT, CDR2 YYREEE (reference sequence). CDR3 coding DNA: TGTGCCAGCAGCTTAGCGTCGTCGACGCCCAAAGAGACCCAGTACTTC. This encodes CASSLASSTPKETQYF.

This clone was picked up a small number of times. This chain connects TRBV4-2 to TRBJ2-1; 10 bases match TRBD2. Germline CDR1 LGHNA, CDR2 YNFKEQ. This CDR3 has 17 amino acids. The junction had 13 bases not matched to a gene; V was cut back by 3 bases and J by 8 bases. CDR3 nucleotides: TGTGCCAGCAGCCACATGGGGGCTAGCGGGAGTGGCTATGAGCAGTTCTTC. This translates into CASSHMGASGSGYEQFF.

This chain connects TRBV28 to TRBJ2-7; possibly TRBD2 for D (6 bases). Germline CDR1 is MDHEN and CDR2 is SYDVKM. This CDR3 has 12 amino acids. Trimming removed 6 bases from V and 2 bases from J, with 8 bases in between. The CDR3 DNA reads as TGTGCCAGCAGCGCGGGGCCCTACGAGCAGTACTTC. Translation gives CASSAGPYEQYF. The full variable domain, completed using reference TRBV28 and TRBJ2-7, is DVKVTQSSRYLVKRTGEKVFLECVQDMDHENMFWYRQDPGLGLRLIYFSYDVKMKEKGDIPEGYSVSREKKERFSLILESASTNQTSMYLCASSAGPYEQYFGPGTRLTVT.

This clone was seen more than once but under ten times. This chain connects TRBV5-8 to TRBJ1-1; D not certain. The CDR3 totals 12 residues. Germline V gene sequence: CDR1 SGHTS, CDR2 YDEGEE. V was clipped by 1 base and J by 4 bases, with 5 bases between them. For the CDR3, the DNA is TGTGCCAGCAGCTTGCAACGCACTGAAGCTTTCTTT. This gives the protein CASSLQRTEAFF.

A few counts support this clone. The V and J genes are TRBV19 and TRBJ2-3; no reliable D call. Trimming pared 6 bases from V and 1 base from J, leaving 11 bases between. The CDR3 length is 14 residues. Germline V gene lookup returns CDR1 LNHDA and CDR2 SQIVND (reference sequence). CDR3 loop: CASRMSRGTDTQYF. Here the CDR3 DNA reads TGTGCCAGTAGGATGTCTAGGGGCACAGATACGCAGTATTTT.

This clone was seen more than once but under ten times. V is TRBV9 and J is TRBJ2-1; 13 positions match TRBD2. Germline assignment: CDR1 SGDLS and CDR2 YYNGEE. The trim removed 4 bases at V and 8 bases at J, leaving 9 bases unmatched. This CDR3 comprises 16 residues. CDR3 in DNA: TGTGCCAGCAGCATTCAACTAGCGGGAGGGCGGGATGAGCAGTTCTTC. It translates to CASSIQLAGGRDEQFF. Full variable domain (rest looked up from reference TRBV9 and TRBJ2-1): DSGVTQTPKHLITATGQRVTLRCSPRSGDLSVYWYQQSLDQGLQFLIQYYNGEERAKGNILERFSAQQFPDLHSELNLSSLELGDSALYFCASSIQLAGGRDEQFFGPGTRLTVL.

A few counts support this clone. The rearrangement uses TRBV20-1 and TRBJ1-2; D call uncertain. Germline assignment: CDR1 DFQATT and CDR2 SNEGSKA (reference sequence). Deletions cut 7 bases from V and 4 bases from J, with 10 bases between. The CDR3 consists of 11 residues. The DNA of the CDR3 is TGCAGTGTCCGGGTGATCTATGGCTACACCTTC. This sequence encodes CSVRVIYGYTF.

This clone was found a few times. The chain recombines TRBV6-5 with TRBJ2-7; D may match TRBD1 or TRBD2 (5 bases each). There are 16 residues in the CDR3. Germline CDR1 is MNHEY and CDR2 is SVGAGI. Deletions cut 0 bases from V and 2 bases from J, with 14 bases between. This chain's CDR3 is CASSYSNPGLTYEQYF. CDR3 nucleotides: TGTGCCAGCAGTTACTCGAATCCGGGGCTTACCTACGAGCAGTACTTC.